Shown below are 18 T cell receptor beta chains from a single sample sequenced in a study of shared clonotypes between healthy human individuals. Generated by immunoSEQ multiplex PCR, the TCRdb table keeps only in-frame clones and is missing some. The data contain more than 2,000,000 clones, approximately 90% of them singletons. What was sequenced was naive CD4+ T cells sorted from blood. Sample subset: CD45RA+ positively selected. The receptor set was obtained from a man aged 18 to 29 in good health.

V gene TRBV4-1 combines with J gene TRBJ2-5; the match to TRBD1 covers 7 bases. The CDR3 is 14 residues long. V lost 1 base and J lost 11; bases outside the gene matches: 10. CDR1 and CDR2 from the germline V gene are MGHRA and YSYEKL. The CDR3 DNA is TGCGCCAGCAGCCAAGGAGACAGGGAGAGGGAGCAGTACTTC. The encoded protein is CASSQGDREREQYF.

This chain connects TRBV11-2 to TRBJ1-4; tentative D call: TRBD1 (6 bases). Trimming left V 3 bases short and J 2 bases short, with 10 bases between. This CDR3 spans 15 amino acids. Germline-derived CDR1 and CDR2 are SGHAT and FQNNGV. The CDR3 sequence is CASSFRGETNEKLFF. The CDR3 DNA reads TGTGCCAGCAGCTTCAGGGGAGAGACTAATGAAAAACTGTTTTTT.

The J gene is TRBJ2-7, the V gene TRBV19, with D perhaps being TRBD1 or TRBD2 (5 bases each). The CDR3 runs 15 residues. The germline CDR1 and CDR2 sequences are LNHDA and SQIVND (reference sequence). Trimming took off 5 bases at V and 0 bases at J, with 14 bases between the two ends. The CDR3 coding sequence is TGTGCCAGTAGTCTGGGACGAGAGGGCTCCTACGAGCAGTACTTC. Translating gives CASSLGREGSYEQYF. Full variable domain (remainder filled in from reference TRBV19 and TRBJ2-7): DGGITQSPKYLFRKEGQNVTLSCEQNLNHDAMYWYRQDPGQGLRLIYYSQIVNDFQKGDIAEGYSVSREKKESFPLTVTSAQKNPTAFYLCASSLGREGSYEQYFGPGTRLTVT.

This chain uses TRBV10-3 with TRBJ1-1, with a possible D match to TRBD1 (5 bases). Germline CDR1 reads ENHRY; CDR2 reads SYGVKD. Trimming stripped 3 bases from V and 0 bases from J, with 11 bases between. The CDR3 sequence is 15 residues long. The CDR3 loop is CAISENRDLNTEAFF. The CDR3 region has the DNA TGTGCCATCAGTGAAAACCGGGACTTGAACACTGAAGCTTTCTTT.

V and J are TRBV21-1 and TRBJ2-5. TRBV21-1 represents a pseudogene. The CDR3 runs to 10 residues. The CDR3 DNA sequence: TGTGCCAGCACTTGGGGGACCCAGTACTTC. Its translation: CASTWGTQYF.

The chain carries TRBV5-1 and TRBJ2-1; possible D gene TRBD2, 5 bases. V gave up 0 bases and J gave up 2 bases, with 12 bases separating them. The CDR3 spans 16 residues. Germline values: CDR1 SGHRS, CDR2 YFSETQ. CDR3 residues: CASSLDEGSPYNEQFF. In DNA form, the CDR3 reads TGCGCCAGCAGCTTGGACGAGGGTTCCCCCTACAATGAGCAGTTCTTC.

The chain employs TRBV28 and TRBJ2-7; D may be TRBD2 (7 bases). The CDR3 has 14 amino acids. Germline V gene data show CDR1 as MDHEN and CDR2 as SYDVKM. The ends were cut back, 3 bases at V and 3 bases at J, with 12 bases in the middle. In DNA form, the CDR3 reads TGTGCCAGCAGTTTTACTAGGGGGGGCTACGAGCAGTACTTC. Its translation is CASSFTRGGYEQYF.

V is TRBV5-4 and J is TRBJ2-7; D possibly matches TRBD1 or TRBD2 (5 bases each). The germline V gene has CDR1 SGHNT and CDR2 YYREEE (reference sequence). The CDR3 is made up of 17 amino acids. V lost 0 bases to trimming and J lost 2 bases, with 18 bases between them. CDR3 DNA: TGTGCCAGCAGCTTGGGGGCAGACCGAGGGGTAACCTACGAGCAGTACTTC. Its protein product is CASSLGADRGVTYEQYF.

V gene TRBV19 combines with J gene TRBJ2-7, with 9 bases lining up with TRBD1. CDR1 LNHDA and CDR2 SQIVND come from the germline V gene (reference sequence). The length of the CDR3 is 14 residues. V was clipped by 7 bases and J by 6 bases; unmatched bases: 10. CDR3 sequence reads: CASTSDRGSGEQYF. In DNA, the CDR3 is TGTGCCAGTACCTCGGACAGGGGCTCGGGCGAGCAGTACTTC.

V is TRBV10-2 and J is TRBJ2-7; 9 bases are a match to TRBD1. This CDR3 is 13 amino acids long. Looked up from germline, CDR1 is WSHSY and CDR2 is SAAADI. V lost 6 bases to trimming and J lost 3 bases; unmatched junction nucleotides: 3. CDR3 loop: CASSRDRDYEQYF. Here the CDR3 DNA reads TGCGCCAGCAGCCGGGACAGGGACTACGAGCAGTACTTC.

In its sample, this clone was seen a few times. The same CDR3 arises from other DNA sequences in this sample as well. CDR3 region: CSARGNTEAFF. CDR3 DNA: TGCAGTGCCAGGGGGAACACTGAAGCTTTCTTT. The rearrangement uses TRBV20-1 and TRBJ1-1; the D gene is possibly TRBD1 (6 bases). Germline values: CDR1 DFQATT, CDR2 SNEGSKA (reference sequence). V lost 6 bases, J lost 1 base, and 6 bases lay in between. The length of the CDR3 is 11 residues.

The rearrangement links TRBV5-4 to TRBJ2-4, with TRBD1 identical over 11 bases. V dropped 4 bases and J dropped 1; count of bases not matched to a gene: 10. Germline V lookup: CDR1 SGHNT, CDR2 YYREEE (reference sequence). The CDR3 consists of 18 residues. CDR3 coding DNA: TGTGCCAGCAGCCAAGGAGGACAGGGGGCGTCGGCCAAAAACATTCAGTACTTC. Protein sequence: CASSQGGQGASAKNIQYF.

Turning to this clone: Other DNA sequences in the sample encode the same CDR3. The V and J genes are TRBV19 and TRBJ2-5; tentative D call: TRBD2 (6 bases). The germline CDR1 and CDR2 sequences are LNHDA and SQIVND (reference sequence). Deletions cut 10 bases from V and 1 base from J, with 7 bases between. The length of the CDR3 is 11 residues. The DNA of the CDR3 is TGTGCCACCGGGAGCCAAGAGACCCAGTACTTC. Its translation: CATGSQETQYF.

CDR3: CASGSRHTNEKLFF. CDR3 coding DNA: TGTGCCAGCGGATCTAGACATACTAATGAAAAACTGTTTTTT. V gene TRBV27 combines with J gene TRBJ1-4, with D unclear. Germline lookup yields CDR1 MNHEY and CDR2 SMNVEV (reference sequence). V was cut by 8 bases and J by 2 bases, with 12 bases left in between. The CDR3 covers 14 residues.

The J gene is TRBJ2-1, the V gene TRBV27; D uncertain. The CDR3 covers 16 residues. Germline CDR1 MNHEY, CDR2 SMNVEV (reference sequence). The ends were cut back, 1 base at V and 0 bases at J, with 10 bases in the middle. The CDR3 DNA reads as TGTGCCAGCAGTTTATGGGGAATTAGCTCCTACAATGAGCAGTTCTTC. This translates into CASSLWGISSYNEQFF.

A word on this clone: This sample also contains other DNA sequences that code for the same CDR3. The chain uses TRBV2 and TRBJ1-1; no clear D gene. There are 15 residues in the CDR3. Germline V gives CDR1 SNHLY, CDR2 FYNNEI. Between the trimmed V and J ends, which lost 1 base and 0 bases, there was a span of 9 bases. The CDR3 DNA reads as TGTGCCAGCAGTGAAGAGGGCAGATTGAACACTGAAGCTTTCTTT. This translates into CASSEEGRLNTEAFF.

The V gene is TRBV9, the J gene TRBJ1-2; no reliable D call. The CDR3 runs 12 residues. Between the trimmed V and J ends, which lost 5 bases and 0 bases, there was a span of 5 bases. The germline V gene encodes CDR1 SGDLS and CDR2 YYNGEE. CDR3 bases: TGTGCCAGCAGTGCAGCTAACTATGGCTACACCTTC. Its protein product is CASSAANYGYTF. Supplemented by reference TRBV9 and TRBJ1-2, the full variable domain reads DSGVTQTPKHLITATGQRVTLRCSPRSGDLSVYWYQQSLDQGLQFLIQYYNGEERAKGNILERFSAQQFPDLHSELNLSSLELGDSALYFCASSAANYGYTFGSGTRLTVV.

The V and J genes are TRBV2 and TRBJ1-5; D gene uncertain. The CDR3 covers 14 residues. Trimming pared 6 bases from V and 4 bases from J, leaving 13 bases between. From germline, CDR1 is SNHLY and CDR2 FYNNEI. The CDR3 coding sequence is TGTGCCAGCAGCGCAGACGGCTTAAATCAGCCCCAGCATTTT. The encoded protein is CASSADGLNQPQHF.